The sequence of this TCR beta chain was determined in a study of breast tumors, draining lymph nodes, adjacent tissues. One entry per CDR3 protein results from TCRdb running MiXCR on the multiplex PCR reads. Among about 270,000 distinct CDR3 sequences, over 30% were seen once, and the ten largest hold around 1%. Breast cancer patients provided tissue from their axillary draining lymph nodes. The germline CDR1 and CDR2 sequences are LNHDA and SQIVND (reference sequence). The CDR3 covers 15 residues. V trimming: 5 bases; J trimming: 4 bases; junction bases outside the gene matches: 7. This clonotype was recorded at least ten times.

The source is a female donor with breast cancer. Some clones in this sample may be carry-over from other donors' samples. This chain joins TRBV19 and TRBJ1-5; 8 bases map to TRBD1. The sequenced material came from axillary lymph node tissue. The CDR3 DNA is TGTGCCAGTAGTGCGACAGGGGTTAATAATCAGCCCCAGCATTTT. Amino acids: CASSATGVNNQPQHF.